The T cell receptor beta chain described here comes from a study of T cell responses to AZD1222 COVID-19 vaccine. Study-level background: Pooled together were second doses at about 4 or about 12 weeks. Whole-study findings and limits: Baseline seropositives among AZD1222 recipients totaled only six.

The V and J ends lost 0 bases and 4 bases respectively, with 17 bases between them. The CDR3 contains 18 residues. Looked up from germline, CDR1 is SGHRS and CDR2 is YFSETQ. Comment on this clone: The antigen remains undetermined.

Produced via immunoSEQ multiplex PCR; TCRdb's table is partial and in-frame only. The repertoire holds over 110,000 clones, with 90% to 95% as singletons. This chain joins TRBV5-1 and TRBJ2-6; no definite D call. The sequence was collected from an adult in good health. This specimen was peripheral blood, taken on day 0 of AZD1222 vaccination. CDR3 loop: CASSLAGVAFGGANVLTF. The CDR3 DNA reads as TGCGCCAGCAGCTTGGCTGGGGTCGCCTTTGGGGGGGCCAACGTCCTGACTTTC.